Following are 22 T cell receptor beta chains from one sample sequenced in a study of control samples from healthy donors and cancer patients. Some clones are missing from TCRdb's copy, which holds only in-frame ones; the method was immunoSEQ multiplex PCR. Of some 120,000 clones in the sample, approximately 88% are singletons; the top ten hold about two fifths. Input material: blood. These receptors originate from a man aged 50 to 60 in good health.

In nucleotides, the CDR3 is TGTGCCAGTAGTATCTTTGGGGGCCCCGGAACAGATACGCAGTATTTT. This codes for CASSIFGGPGTDTQYF. The V call is TRBV19, the J call TRBJ2-3; TRBD1 might be the D (6 bases). Germline V gene lookup returns CDR1 LNHDA and CDR2 SQIVND (reference sequence). The CDR3 has 16 amino acids. V gave up 3 bases and J gave up 3 bases, with 16 bases separating them. Full variable domain (outside the CDR3, taken from reference TRBV19 and TRBJ2-3): DGGITQSPKYLFRKEGQNVTLSCEQNLNHDAMYWYRQDPGQGLRLIYYSQIVNDFQKGDIAEGYSVSREKKESFPLTVTSAQKNPTAFYLCASSIFGGPGTDTQYFGPGTRLTVL.

This chain joins TRBV27 and TRBJ1-5; 7 bases are a match to TRBD1. The CDR3 has 16 amino acids. In germline, CDR1 is MNHEY, CDR2 SMNVEV (reference sequence). V was pared by 5 bases and J by 5 bases, with 12 bases of the junction left unmatched. The CDR3 protein is CASSPNRGRGYQPQHF. As DNA, the CDR3 is TGTGCCAGCAGTCCGAACAGGGGAAGAGGATATCAGCCCCAGCATTTT.

The CDR3 DNA follows: TGTGCCACCAGTGATTCGACAGGGAGGGTGGAGACCCAGTACTTC. Residues: CATSDSTGRVETQYF. The rearrangement uses TRBV24-1 and TRBJ2-5; D possibly matches TRBD1 or TRBD2 (7 bases each). The CDR3 is made up of 15 amino acids. In germline, CDR1 is KGHDR, CDR2 SFDVKD. V lost 2 bases and J lost 5, with 14 bases in between.

This clone was seen just once. The genes are TRBV3-1 (or the pseudogene TRBV3-2) and TRBJ2-3; 8 nucleotides line up with TRBD2. From germline, CDR1 is LGHDT and CDR2 YNNKEL (reference sequence). Trimming cost V 2 bases and J 2 bases; bases outside gene matches: 6. The CDR3 runs 16 residues. CDR3 DNA: TGTGCCAGCAGCCAAATCAGCGGGGGTTCCACAGATACGCAGTATTTT. It specifies CASSQISGGSTDTQYF.

The chain carries TRBV19 and TRBJ2-7; a possible D gene is TRBD1 (6 bases). This CDR3 is 15 amino acids long. Trimming pared 5 bases from V and 2 bases from J, leaving 16 bases between. Per the germline V gene, CDR1 is LNHDA and CDR2 is SQIVND (reference sequence). As DNA, the CDR3 is TGTGCCAGTAGTGGTTCGGCAGGGGAGACCTACGAGCAGTACTTC. The encoded protein is CASSGSAGETYEQYF.

This clone was observed a few times. The chain carries TRBV5-3 and TRBJ1-5; no clear D gene. TRBV5-3 is marked as an open reading frame, function uncertain. The CDR3 is 14 residues long. Trimming took off 2 bases at V and 3 bases at J, with 9 bases between the two ends. CDR3 region: CARSLRQSNQPQHF. DNA of the CDR3: TGTGCCAGAAGCTTAAGGCAGTCCAATCAGCCCCAGCATTTT.

The chain combines TRBV4-3 with TRBJ1-2, with TRBD1 as a possible D gene (6 bases). The CDR3 is made up of 13 amino acids. V was cut by 4 bases and J by 8 bases, with 14 bases left in between. Germline V gene sequence: CDR1 LGHNA, CDR2 YSLEER. CDR3 protein: CASSPLGQRGYTF. In DNA, the CDR3 is TGCGCCAGCAGCCCCCTCGGACAGAGAGGCTACACCTTC.

The V and J genes are TRBV2 and TRBJ1-2; 7 positions agree with TRBD1. With 8 bases clipped from V and 2 bases from J, the junction kept 14 bases outside the gene matches. Germline assignment: CDR1 SNHLY and CDR2 FYNNEI. The CDR3 loop spans 16 amino acids. In nucleotides, the CDR3 is TGTGCCAGCCAGGCCAATATCGGGACAGCAAACTATGGCTACACCTTC. Translating it yields CASQANIGTANYGYTF.

The genes are TRBV5-1 and TRBJ2-1, with D perhaps matching TRBD2 (5 bases). Trimming took off 0 bases at V and 6 bases at J, with 16 bases between the two ends. Germline CDR1 is SGHRS and CDR2 is YFSETQ. The CDR3 runs 16 residues. CDR3 nucleotides: TGCGCCAGCAGCTTGGGCCCTCGGGGTACGGGCAATGAGCAGTTCTTC. It yields the protein CASSLGPRGTGNEQFF.

The rearrangement links TRBV6-5 to TRBJ1-5; D may be TRBD1 (6 bases). The CDR3 extends over 15 amino acids. CDR1 is MNHEY, CDR2 SVGAGI, per germline. V was shortened by 4 bases and J by 9 bases, with 19 bases between the two germline ends. The CDR3 is CASSSGTPGQRPQHF. The CDR3 bases are TGTGCCAGCAGTTCCGGGACACCCGGGCAACGGCCCCAGCATTTT.

This clone was seen only once. This chain joins TRBV3-1 (or the pseudogene TRBV3-2) and TRBJ2-2, with 7 bases that match TRBD2. V lost 2 bases to trimming and J lost 4 bases; unmatched junction nucleotides: 7. This CDR3 is 16 amino acids long. CDR1 is LGHDT, CDR2 YNNKEL, per germline (reference sequence). CDR3 nucleotide sequence: TGTGCCAGCAGCCAAAGGGACTACCTCCCCACCGGGGAGCTGTTTTTT. It codes for CASSQRDYLPTGELFF.

This chain links TRBV6-5 with TRBJ1-4, with D unresolved. CDR3 length: 15 amino acids. Germline CDR1 reads MNHEY; CDR2 reads SVGAGI. The ends were cut back, 7 bases at V and 8 bases at J, with 20 bases in the middle. The CDR3 loop is CASTNSFGIWEKLFF. The CDR3 nucleotides read TGTGCCAGCACCAACTCTTTCGGGATTTGGGAAAAACTGTTTTTT.

In nucleotides, the CDR3 is TGTGCCAGCAGCCCTACGGGGGGGACTGAAGCTTTCTTT. Its protein is CASSPTGGTEAFF. V usage is TRBV2 and J usage is TRBJ1-1; tentatively, D is TRBD1 (5 bases). Germline V CDR1 and CDR2: SNHLY, FYNNEI. With 6 bases removed from V and 5 bases from J, the gap between germline ends came to 13 bases. The CDR3 loop spans 13 amino acids.

This clone was seen only once. The chain recombines TRBV6-5 with TRBJ1-6, with no clear D. V was cut by 0 bases and J by 10 bases, with 13 bases left in between. The CDR3 is made up of 15 amino acids. The germline gives CDR1 MNHEY, CDR2 SVGAGI. CDR3 sequence (DNA): TGTGCCAGCAGTTACTCGATGGGGAGTCGGTCACCCCTCCACTTT. The encoded protein is CASSYSMGSRSPLHF.

This chain connects TRBV2 to TRBJ2-7; D remains ambiguous. Looked up from germline, CDR1 is SNHLY and CDR2 is FYNNEI. The CDR3 totals 14 residues. V shed 6 bases and J shed 6 bases, with 18 bases lying between them. CDR3 in amino acids: CASRGTPSASEQYF. As DNA, the CDR3 is TGTGCCAGCAGGGGTACCCCGAGCGCTAGCGAGCAGTACTTC.

V gene TRBV25-1 combines with J gene TRBJ2-2; D may correspond to TRBD1 or TRBD2 (5 bases each). This CDR3 contains 17 residues. The germline V gene encodes CDR1 MGHDK and CDR2 SYGVNS. V was trimmed by 3 bases and J by 1 base, leaving 15 bases between them. CDR3 DNA: TGTGCCAGCAGTGAGGGGACCGGGACGGTGAACACCGGGGAGCTGTTTTTT. Translation gives CASSEGTGTVNTGELFF.

This chain links TRBV29-1 with TRBJ2-3, with D perhaps TRBD1 (6 bases). Germline CDR1 reads SQVTM; CDR2 reads ANQGSEA. The CDR3 spans 14 residues. V was clipped by 1 base and J by 7 bases, with 15 bases between them. Written as DNA, the CDR3 is TGCAGCGTTGAAGTAATTGGGACATCGTATACGCAGTATTTT. It yields the protein CSVEVIGTSYTQYF.

V and J are TRBV29-1 and TRBJ2-7, with a possible D match to TRBD1 (6 bases). The CDR3 has 14 residues. V was cut by 5 bases and J by 2 bases, with 16 bases left in between. Germline V gives CDR1 SQVTM, CDR2 ANQGSEA. The CDR3 DNA reads TGCAGCGTTCACGACGGCGAGGGGGCCTACGAGCAGTACTTC. Translation: CSVHDGEGAYEQYF.

This sequence joins TRBV2 and TRBJ1-1; perhaps TRBD1 as D (5 bases). The germline V gene has CDR1 SNHLY and CDR2 FYNNEI. Between the trimmed V and J ends, which lost 6 bases and 0 bases, there was a span of 14 bases. The CDR3 length is 15 residues. The CDR3 protein is CASRKSWGVNTEAFF. CDR3 sequence (DNA): TGTGCCAGCAGAAAGTCGTGGGGGGTGAACACTGAAGCTTTCTTT.

The chain couples TRBV7-2 to TRBJ2-7; D ambiguous. V shed 0 bases and J shed 2 bases, with 14 bases lying between them. The length of the CDR3 is 16 residues. Germline CDR1 reads SGHTA; CDR2 reads FQGNSA. CDR3 region: CASSLAVRSFAYEQYF. CDR3 coding DNA: TGTGCCAGCAGCTTAGCCGTAAGGTCGTTTGCCTACGAGCAGTACTTC.

Remarks on this clone: A junction end diverges from the germline sequence, so it may reflect a read error. The chain combines TRBV12-3 or TRBV12-4 with TRBJ2-7; the D is unclear. This CDR3 spans 10 amino acids. This CDR3 reads CASSTRHTHF. The CDR3 bases are TGTGCCAGCAGTACCCGACACACGCACTTC.

This rearrangement joins TRBV3-1 (or the pseudogene TRBV3-2) to TRBJ1-5; 8 bases map to TRBD1. Per the germline V gene, CDR1 is LGHDT and CDR2 is YNNKEL (reference sequence). Losses at the gene ends were 4 bases for V and 1 base for J; bases not matched to a gene: 6. The CDR3 loop spans 16 amino acids. CDR3 loop: CASSLTGGGSNQPQHF. In DNA form, the CDR3 reads TGTGCCAGCAGCCTCACAGGGGGAGGAAGCAATCAGCCCCAGCATTTT.